This record covers a single T cell receptor (beta chain). Its specificity is unknown. Within the sample, other DNA sequences also encode this same CDR3. The primer mix had 60 Vbeta and 13 Jbeta primers. Measured with immunoSEQ multiplex PCR; TCRdb has only the in-frame clones, and not every one. This table holds 150,000 to 200,000 clones, over 65% found once. V lost 0 bases, J lost 4 bases, and 7 bases lay in between. Germline V gene sequence: CDR1 KGHSH, CDR2 LQKENI. The CDR3 has 13 residues. The record originates from a study of cytomegalovirus exposure and HLA in healthy donors. Study findings and constraints: Certain sequence variants were highly shared and formed a cluster, and this cluster was likely a sequencing artifact. HLA alleles showed associations with some 15,000 TCR beta sequences in a later analysis, at a 0.05 false discovery rate. Most observed TCR sequences were rare, whereas some public TCRs were detected in many donors.

J is TRBJ2-7 and V is TRBV18, with D unclear. The TCR comes from a boy between 2 and 10 years old in good health and CMV-seronegative. The sequenced sample consisted of PBMCs. This CDR3 is CASSPPSSYEQYF. Written as DNA, the CDR3 is TGTGCCAGCTCACCACCTTCGAGTTACGAGCAGTACTTC.